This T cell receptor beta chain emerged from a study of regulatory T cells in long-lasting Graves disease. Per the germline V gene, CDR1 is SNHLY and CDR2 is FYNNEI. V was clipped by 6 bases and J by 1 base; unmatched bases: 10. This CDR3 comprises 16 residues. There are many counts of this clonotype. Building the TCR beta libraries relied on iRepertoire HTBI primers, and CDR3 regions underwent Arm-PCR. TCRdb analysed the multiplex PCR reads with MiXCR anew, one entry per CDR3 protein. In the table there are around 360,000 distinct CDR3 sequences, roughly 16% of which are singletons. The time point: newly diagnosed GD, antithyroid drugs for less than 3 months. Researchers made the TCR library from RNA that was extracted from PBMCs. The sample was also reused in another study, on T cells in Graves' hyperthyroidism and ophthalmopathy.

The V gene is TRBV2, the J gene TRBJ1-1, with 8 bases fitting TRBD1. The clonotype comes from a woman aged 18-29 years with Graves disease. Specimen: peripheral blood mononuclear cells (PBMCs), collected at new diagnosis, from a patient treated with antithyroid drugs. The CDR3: CASRVRQGWTNTEAFF. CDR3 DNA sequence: TGTGCCAGCAGAGTAAGACAGGGGTGGACGAACACTGAAGCTTTCTTT.